Listed here are 16 T cell receptor beta chains from one sample, sequenced in a study of siplizumab effects on memory and regulatory T cells. The data were produced by immunoSEQ multiplex PCR, yet TCRdb's version contains in-frame clones alone and is incomplete. The sample includes approximately 82,000 clones, over 80% of them seen just once. Sequenced material: Tregs sorted from blood. The source of these receptors is a human donor in good health.

This clone was counted between two and nine times. The rearrangement links TRBV7-9 to TRBJ2-2; unclear D gene. The germline V gene has CDR1 SEHNR and CDR2 FQNEAQ (reference sequence). CDR3 length: 12 residues. The V and J ends lost 5 bases and 6 bases respectively, with 7 bases between them. In DNA, the CDR3 is TGTGCCAGCAGCCCGAGAGCCGGGGAGCTGTTTTTT. It yields the protein CASSPRAGELFF.

This rearrangement joins TRBV25-1 to TRBJ1-6, with 8 bases aligning to TRBD1. This CDR3 has 15 amino acids. After removal of 6 bases from V and 7 bases from J, the junction contained 8 bases not matched to a gene. The germline gives CDR1 MGHDK, CDR2 SYGVNS. CDR3 sequence reads: CASRNDRGLNSPLHF. In nucleotides, the CDR3 is TGTGCCAGCAGGAATGACAGGGGCCTCAATTCACCCCTCCACTTT.

As to this clone: At the DNA level, this CDR3 is encoded by other sequences in the same sample as well. The chain has TRBV28 and TRBJ1-2; 9 positions match TRBD1. J was trimmed by 7 bases and V by 2 bases; bases with no gene match: 8. CDR3 length: 15 amino acids. CDR1 is MDHEN and CDR2 is SYDVKM in the germline V gene. The CDR3 nucleotides read TGTGCCAGCAGTTTACCTGGGACAGGGACGGGTGGCTACACCTTC. It codes for CASSLPGTGTGGYTF.

This clone was picked up one time. This chain joins TRBV5-1 and TRBJ2-3, with 7 bases fitting TRBD1. Germline V gene data show CDR1 as SGHRS and CDR2 as YFSETQ. CDR3 length: 15 amino acids. Trimming at V came to 3 bases and at J to 6 bases, leaving 10 bases not matched to a gene. The CDR3 coding sequence is TGCGCCAGCAGCTCTGGGACAGCGGAGGTGGATACGCAGTATTTT. Amino acid sequence: CASSSGTAEVDTQYF.

The rearrangement links TRBV7-3 to TRBJ1-2, with D perhaps TRBD1 (5 bases). The CDR3 contains 13 residues. Trimming left V 3 bases short and J 4 bases short, with 9 bases between. Germline CDR1 SGHTA, CDR2 FQGTGA. The CDR3 is CASSLAGSYGYTF. For the CDR3, the DNA is TGTGCCAGCAGCTTGGCAGGGAGCTATGGCTACACCTTC.

This clone has only one observation. V is TRBV27 and J is TRBJ2-2; D is possibly TRBD2 (5 bases). V was cut by 6 bases and J by 2 bases, with 13 bases left in between. This CDR3 is built from 15 residues. Germline CDR1 MNHEY, CDR2 SMNVEV (reference sequence). The CDR3 here is CASRKLGSNTGELFF. As DNA, the CDR3 is TGTGCCAGCAGGAAACTAGGGTCCAACACCGGGGAGCTGTTTTTT.

The chain links TRBV28 to TRBJ2-7; D is ambiguous. The CDR3 has 14 amino acids. CDR1 is MDHEN, CDR2 SYDVKM, per germline. Trimming took 3 bases from V and 2 from J, leaving 11 bases between them. CDR3 in DNA: TGTGCCAGCAGTTTGGTTTCAACCGCCTACGAGCAGTACTTC. It encodes CASSLVSTAYEQYF.

The V call is TRBV6-1, the J call TRBJ2-1; TRBD2 matches at 11 bases. V trimming: 2 bases; J trimming: 2 bases; junction bases outside the gene matches: 2. The germline CDR1 and CDR2 sequences are MNHNS and SASEGT. The CDR3 sequence is 16 residues long. CDR3 residues: CASSENSGGAYNEQFF. In nucleotides, the CDR3 is TGTGCCAGCAGTGAAAATAGCGGGGGGGCCTACAATGAGCAGTTCTTC.

This clone was counted a few times. J is TRBJ2-1 and V is TRBV5-1; the match to TRBD1 covers 9 bases. J gave up 3 bases and V 0 bases, and 4 bases lay outside the gene matches. The germline V gene encodes CDR1 SGHRS and CDR2 YFSETQ. CDR3 size: 16 residues. Here the CDR3 reads CASSLDQGQGYNEQFF. CDR3 nucleotides: TGCGCCAGCAGCTTGGACCAGGGACAGGGCTACAATGAGCAGTTCTTC.

The V gene is TRBV5-1, the J gene TRBJ2-7; 9 positions match TRBD1. Per the germline V gene, CDR1 is SGHRS and CDR2 is YFSETQ. The CDR3 consists of 17 residues. After removal of 0 bases from V and 6 bases from J, the junction contained 13 bases not matched to a gene. CDR3 sequence reads: CASSLARPGTGFSEQYF. CDR3 coding DNA: TGCGCCAGCAGCTTGGCTCGGCCCGGGACAGGGTTTAGCGAGCAGTACTTC.

The chain carries TRBV6-5 and TRBJ2-1; D is perhaps TRBD2 (5 bases). V lost 3 bases and J lost 7, with 13 bases in between. There are 14 residues in the CDR3. Germline assignment: CDR1 MNHEY and CDR2 SVGAGI. Written as DNA, the CDR3 is TGTGCCAGCAGTTATGGCGGGCCGGGAAATGAGCAGTTCTTC. Amino acids: CASSYGGPGNEQFF.

The chain recombines TRBV7-6 with TRBJ2-7, with 9 nucleotides matching TRBD1. After removal of 5 bases from V and 2 bases from J, the junction contained 1 base not matched to a gene. Germline CDR1 SGHVS, CDR2 FNYEAQ. The CDR3 has 13 residues. CDR3 nucleotide sequence: TGTGCCAGCAGCCGACAGGGGGCCTACGAGCAGTACTTC. Protein product: CASSRQGAYEQYF.

The V and J genes are TRBV7-9 and TRBJ1-4; D unresolved. The germline CDR1 and CDR2 sequences are SEHNR and FQNEAQ (reference sequence). CDR3 length equals 16 residues. V was trimmed by 1 base and J by 2 bases, leaving 11 bases between them. CDR3 region: CASSLVRLPTNEKLFF. CDR3 coding DNA: TGTGCCAGCAGCTTAGTTCGTCTCCCTACTAATGAAAAACTGTTTTTT.

The genes are TRBV5-6 and TRBJ2-3, with 7 bases matching TRBD2. CDR3 length equals 14 residues. Trimming at V came to 10 bases and at J to 2 bases, leaving 10 bases not matched to a gene. Germline-derived CDR1 and CDR2 are SGHDT and YYEEEE. The CDR3 region is CAPGSGGLTDTQYF. The DNA of the CDR3 is TGTGCCCCAGGTTCGGGGGGACTCACAGATACGCAGTATTTT.

This chain uses TRBV5-1 with TRBJ2-4, with D hard to call. V was cut by 1 base and J by 4 bases, with 12 bases left in between. The germline CDR1 and CDR2 sequences are SGHRS and YFSETQ. The CDR3 totals 15 residues. CDR3 sequence (DNA): TGCGCCAGCAGCTTGATCCCTGACTCTAAAAACATTCAGTACTTC. It translates to CASSLIPDSKNIQYF. The entire variable domain, with the rest obtained from reference TRBV5-1 and TRBJ2-4, is as follows: KAGVTQTPRYLIKTRGQQVTLSCSPISGHRSVSWYQQTPGQGLQFLFEYFSETQRNKGNFPGRFSGRQFSNSRSEMNVSTLELGDSALYLCASSLIPDSKNIQYFGAGTRLSVL.

The chain couples TRBV5-3 to TRBJ1-4; D is possibly TRBD1 (5 bases). TRBV5-3 is sorted into the ORF group, with uncertain function. The CDR3 is 19 amino acids. Trimming shortened V by 2 bases and J by 8 bases, and 28 bases separated the two germline ends. The CDR3 DNA follows: TGTGCCAGAAGCTTCTCCGGGGGAGTCCGGGCAAGTATGTACGAAAAACTGTTTTTT. It yields the protein CARSFSGGVRASMYEKLFF.